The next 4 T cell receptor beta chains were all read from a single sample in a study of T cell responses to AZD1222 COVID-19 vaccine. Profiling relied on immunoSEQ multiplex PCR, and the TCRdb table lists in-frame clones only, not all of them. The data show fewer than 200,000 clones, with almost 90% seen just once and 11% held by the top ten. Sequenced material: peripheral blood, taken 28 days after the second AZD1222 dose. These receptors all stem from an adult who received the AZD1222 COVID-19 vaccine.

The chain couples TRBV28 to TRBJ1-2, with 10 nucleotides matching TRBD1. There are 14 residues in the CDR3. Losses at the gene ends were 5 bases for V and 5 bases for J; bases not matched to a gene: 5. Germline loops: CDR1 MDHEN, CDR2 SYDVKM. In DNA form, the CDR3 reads TGTGCCAGCAGTACAGGACAGGGGGATTATGGCTACACCTTC. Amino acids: CASSTGQGDYGYTF.

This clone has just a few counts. CDR3 coding DNA: TGTGCCAGCAGCTTAGTCCGGGACAGGATGAACACCGGGGAGCTGTTTTTT. As protein: CASSLVRDRMNTGELFF. The V call is TRBV7-2, the J call TRBJ2-2, with 8 bases identical to TRBD1. The V gene end was trimmed by 1 base and the J gene end by 1 base; junction bases not matched to a gene: 5. CDR3 length equals 17 residues. Germline CDR1 SGHTA, CDR2 FQGNSA.

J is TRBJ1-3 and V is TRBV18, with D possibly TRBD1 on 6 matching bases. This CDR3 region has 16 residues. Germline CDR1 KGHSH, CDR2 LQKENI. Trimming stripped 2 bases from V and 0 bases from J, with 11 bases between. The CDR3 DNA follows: TGTGCCAGCTCACCATTAGAGACAGGCTCTGGAAACACCATATATTTT. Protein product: CASSPLETGSGNTIYF.

In DNA form, the CDR3 reads TGTGCCAGCATCCCGTCCGACAGGCGCAACTCTGGAAACACCATATATTTT. It codes for CASIPSDRRNSGNTIYF. The J gene is TRBJ1-3, the V gene TRBV6-2 or TRBV6-3; D possibly corresponds to TRBD1 (6 bases). The ends were cut back, 7 bases at V and 0 bases at J, with 19 bases in the middle. In germline, CDR1 is MNHEY, CDR2 SVGEGT. CDR3 length: 17 amino acids.